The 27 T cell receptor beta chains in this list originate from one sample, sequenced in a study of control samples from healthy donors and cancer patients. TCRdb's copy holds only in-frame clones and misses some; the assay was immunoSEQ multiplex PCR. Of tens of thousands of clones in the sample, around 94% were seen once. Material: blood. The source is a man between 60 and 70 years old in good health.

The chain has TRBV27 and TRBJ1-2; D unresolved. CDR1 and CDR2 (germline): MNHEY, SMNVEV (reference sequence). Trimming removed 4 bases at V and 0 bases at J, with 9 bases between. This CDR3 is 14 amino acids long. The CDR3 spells CASSYRISNYGYTF. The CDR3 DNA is TGTGCCAGCAGTTACAGAATTTCTAACTATGGCTACACCTTC.

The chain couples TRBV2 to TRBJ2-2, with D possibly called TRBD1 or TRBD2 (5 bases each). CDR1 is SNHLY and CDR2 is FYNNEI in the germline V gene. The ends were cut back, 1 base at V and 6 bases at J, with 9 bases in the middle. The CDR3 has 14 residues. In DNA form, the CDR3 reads TGTGCCAGCAGTGAAGAGTGGGACGCCGGGGAGCTGTTTTTT. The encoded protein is CASSEEWDAGELFF.

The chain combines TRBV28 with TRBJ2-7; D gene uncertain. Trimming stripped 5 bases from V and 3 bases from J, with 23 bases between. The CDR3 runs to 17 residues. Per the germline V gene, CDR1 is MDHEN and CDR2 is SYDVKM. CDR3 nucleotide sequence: TGTGCCAGCAGTGGACCCCACAGCCTTCCCATTAACTACGAGCAGTACTTC. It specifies CASSGPHSLPINYEQYF.

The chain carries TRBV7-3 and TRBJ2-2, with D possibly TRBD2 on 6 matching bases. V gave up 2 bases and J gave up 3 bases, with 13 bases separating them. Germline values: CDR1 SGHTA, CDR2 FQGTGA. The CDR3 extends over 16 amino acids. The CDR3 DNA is TGTGCCAGCAGCTTATCGGGCGGGACGTACACCGGGGAGCTGTTTTTT. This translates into CASSLSGGTYTGELFF.

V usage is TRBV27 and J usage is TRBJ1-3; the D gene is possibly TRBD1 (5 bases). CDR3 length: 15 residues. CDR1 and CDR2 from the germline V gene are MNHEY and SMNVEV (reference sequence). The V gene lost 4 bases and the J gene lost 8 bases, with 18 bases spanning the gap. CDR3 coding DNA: TGTGCCAGCAGTTCGGGACGGCGTAAGGTGGACACCATATATTTT. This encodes CASSSGRRKVDTIYF.

CDR3 loop: CASSLDDTGTNEKLFF. The CDR3 DNA reads TGTGCCAGCAGTCTAGATGACACCGGTACTAATGAAAAACTGTTTTTT. V and J are TRBV6-6 and TRBJ1-4; D remains unclear. Per germline, CDR1 MNHNY and CDR2 SVGAGI (reference sequence). This CDR3 has 16 amino acids. Trimming shortened V by 5 bases and J by 2 bases, and 15 bases separated the two germline ends.

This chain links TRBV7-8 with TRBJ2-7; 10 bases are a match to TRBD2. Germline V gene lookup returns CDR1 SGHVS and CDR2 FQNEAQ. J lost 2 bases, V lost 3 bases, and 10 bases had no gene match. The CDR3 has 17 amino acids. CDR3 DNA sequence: TGTGCCAGCAGCTTCGCCTTGACTAGCGGGCCTACCTACGAGCAGTACTTC. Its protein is CASSFALTSGPTYEQYF.

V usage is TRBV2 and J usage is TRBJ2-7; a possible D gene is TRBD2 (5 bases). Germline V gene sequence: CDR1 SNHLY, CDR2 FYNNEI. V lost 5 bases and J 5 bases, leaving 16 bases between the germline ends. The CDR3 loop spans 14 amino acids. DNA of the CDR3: TGTGCCAGCAGTCGAGGACTCATCGAGGACGAGCAGTACTTC. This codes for CASSRGLIEDEQYF. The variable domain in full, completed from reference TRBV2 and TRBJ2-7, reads EPEVTQTPSHQVTQMGQEVILRCVPISNHLYFYWYRQILGQKVEFLVSFYNNEISEKSEIFDDQFSVERPDGSNFTLKIRSTKLEDSAMYFCASSRGLIEDEQYFGPGTRLTVT.

CDR3 in DNA: TGTGCCAGCTTCCCCGATATGACAGGGTCTCAAGAGACCCAGTACTTC. This sequence encodes CASFPDMTGSQETQYF. The rearrangement joins TRBV7-9 to TRBJ2-5; TRBD1 agrees at 7 bases. CDR3 length: 16 amino acids. The V gene end was trimmed by 8 bases and the J gene end by 2 bases; junction bases not matched to a gene: 14. Germline V lookup: CDR1 SEHNR, CDR2 FQNEAQ (reference sequence).

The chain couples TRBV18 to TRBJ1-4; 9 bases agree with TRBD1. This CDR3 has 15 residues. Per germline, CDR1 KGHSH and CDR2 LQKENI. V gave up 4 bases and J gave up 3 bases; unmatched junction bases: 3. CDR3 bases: TGTGCCAGCTCACGGGACAGGGTGTCTAATGAAAAACTGTTTTTT. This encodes CASSRDRVSNEKLFF.

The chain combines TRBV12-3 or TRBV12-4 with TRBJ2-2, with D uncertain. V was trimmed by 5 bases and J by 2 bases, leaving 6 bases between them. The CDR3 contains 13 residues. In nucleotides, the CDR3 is TGTGCCAGCAGTCCGGACAACACCGGGGAGCTGTTTTTT. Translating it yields CASSPDNTGELFF.

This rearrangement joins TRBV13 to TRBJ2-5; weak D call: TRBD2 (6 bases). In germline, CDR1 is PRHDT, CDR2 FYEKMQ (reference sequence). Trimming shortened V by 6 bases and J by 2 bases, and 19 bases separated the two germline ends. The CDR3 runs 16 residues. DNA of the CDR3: TGTGCCAGCAGTTTACACGGGGAGGAAAAACAAGAGACCCAGTACTTC. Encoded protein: CASSLHGEEKQETQYF.

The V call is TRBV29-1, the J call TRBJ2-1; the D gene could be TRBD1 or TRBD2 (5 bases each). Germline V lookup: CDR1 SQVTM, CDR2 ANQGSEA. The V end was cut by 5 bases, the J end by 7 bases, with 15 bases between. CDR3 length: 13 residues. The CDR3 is CSVRGASRNEQFF. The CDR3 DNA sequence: TGCAGCGTTCGGGGCGCGAGTAGGAATGAGCAGTTCTTC.

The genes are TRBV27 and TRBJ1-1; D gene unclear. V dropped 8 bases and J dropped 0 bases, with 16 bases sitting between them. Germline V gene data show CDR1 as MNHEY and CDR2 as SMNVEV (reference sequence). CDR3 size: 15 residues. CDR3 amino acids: CASRREGRVNTEAFF. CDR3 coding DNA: TGTGCCAGCCGGCGCGAGGGCAGAGTGAACACTGAAGCTTTCTTT.

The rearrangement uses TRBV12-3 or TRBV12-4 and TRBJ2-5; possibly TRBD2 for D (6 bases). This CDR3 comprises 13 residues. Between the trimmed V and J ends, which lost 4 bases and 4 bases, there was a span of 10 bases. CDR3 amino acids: CASSSPGRETQYF. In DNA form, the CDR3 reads TGTGCCAGCAGTTCCCCCGGGAGAGAGACCCAGTACTTC.

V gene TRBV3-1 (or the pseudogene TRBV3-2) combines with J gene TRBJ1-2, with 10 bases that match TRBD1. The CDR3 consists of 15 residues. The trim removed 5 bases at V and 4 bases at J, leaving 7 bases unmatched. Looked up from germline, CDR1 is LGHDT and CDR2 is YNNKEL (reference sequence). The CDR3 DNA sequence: TGTGCCAGCAGCGACCGGACAGGGGGGGTCTATGGCTACACCTTC. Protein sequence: CASSDRTGGVYGYTF.

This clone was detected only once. DNA for the CDR3: TGTGCCAGCAGCTTAGAGGGAAGGATTCAGTACTTC. Amino acids: CASSLEGRIQYF. The chain carries TRBV11-2 and TRBJ2-4, with D uncertain. This CDR3 comprises 12 residues. Germline V CDR1 and CDR2: SGHAT, FQNNGV. Between the trimmed V and J ends, which lost 0 bases and 10 bases, there was a span of 7 bases.

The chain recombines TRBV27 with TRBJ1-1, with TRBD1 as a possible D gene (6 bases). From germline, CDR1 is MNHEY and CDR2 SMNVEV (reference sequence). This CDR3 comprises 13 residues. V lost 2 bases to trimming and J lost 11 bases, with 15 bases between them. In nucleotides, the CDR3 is TGTGCCAGCAGTTTAACCCTTCAGGGGAAGGCTTTCTTT. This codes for CASSLTLQGKAFF.

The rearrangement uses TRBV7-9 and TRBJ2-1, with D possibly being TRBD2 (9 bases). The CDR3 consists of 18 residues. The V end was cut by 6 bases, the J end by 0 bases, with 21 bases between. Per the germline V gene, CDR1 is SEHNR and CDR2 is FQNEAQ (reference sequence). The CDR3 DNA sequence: TGTGCCAGCAGACTAGACAGGGGACTAGCAGTCTCCTACAATGAGCAGTTCTTC. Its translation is CASRLDRGLAVSYNEQFF.

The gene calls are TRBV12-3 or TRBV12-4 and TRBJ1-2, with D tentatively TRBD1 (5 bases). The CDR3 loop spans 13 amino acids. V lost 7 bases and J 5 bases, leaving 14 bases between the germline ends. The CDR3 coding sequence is TGTGCCAGCATCCAAACCCCAGGGTATGGCTACACCTTC. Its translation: CASIQTPGYGYTF.

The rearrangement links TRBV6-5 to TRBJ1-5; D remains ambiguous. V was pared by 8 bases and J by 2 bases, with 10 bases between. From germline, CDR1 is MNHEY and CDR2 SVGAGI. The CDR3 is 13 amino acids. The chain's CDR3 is CASVGVGNQPQHF. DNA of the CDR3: TGTGCCAGCGTCGGGGTAGGCAATCAGCCCCAGCATTTT.

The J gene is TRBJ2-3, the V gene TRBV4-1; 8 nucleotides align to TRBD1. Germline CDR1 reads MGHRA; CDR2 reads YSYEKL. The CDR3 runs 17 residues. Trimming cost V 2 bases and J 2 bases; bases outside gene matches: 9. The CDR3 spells CASSQKMGGQVTDTQYF. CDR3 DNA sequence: TGCGCCAGCAGCCAAAAGATGGGGGGACAGGTCACAGATACGCAGTATTTT.

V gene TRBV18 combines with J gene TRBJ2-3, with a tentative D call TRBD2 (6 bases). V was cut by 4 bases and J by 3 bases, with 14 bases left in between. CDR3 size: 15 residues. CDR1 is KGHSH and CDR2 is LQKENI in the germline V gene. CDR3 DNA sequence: TGTGCCAGCTCACTGACTAGTTTGGTAACAGATACGCAGTATTTT. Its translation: CASSLTSLVTDTQYF.

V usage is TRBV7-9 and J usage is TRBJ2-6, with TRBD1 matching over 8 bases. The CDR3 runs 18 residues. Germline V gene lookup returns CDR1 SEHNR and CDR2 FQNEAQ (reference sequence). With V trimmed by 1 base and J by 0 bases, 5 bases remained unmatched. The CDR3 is CASSLDGQGFSGANVLTF. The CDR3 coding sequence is TGTGCCAGCAGCTTAGATGGACAGGGCTTCTCTGGGGCCAACGTCCTGACTTTC. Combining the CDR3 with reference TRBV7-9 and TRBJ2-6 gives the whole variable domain DTGVSQNPRHKITKRGQNVTFRCDPISEHNRLYWYRQTLGQGPEFLTYFQNEAQLEKSRLLSDRFSAERPKGSFSTLEIQRTEQGDSAMYLCASSLDGQGFSGANVLTFGAGSRLTVL.

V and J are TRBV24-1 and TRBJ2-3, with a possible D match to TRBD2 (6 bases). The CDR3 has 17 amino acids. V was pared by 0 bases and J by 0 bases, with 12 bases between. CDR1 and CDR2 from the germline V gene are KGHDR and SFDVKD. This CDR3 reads CATSDLLAGTSTDTQYF. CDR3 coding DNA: TGTGCCACCAGTGATTTGCTTGCTGGGACTAGCACAGATACGCAGTATTTT.

Here the CDR3 DNA reads TGTGCCAGCGGGAGGACGGCTGGAAACACCATATATTTT. Its protein product is CASGRTAGNTIYF. The V call is TRBV2, the J call TRBJ1-3; the D is unclear. Germline CDR1 reads SNHLY; CDR2 reads FYNNEI. CDR3 length: 13 residues. The V gene lost 8 bases and the J gene lost 2 bases, with 10 bases spanning the gap.

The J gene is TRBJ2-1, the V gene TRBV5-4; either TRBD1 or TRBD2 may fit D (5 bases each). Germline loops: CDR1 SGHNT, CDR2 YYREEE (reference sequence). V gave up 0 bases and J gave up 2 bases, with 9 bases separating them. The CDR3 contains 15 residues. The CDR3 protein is CASSLGGTPYNEQFF. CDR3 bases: TGTGCCAGCAGCTTGGGGGGGACCCCCTACAATGAGCAGTTCTTC.